One sample yielded the 22 T cell receptor beta chains listed below, sequenced in a study of T cell responses to AZD1222 COVID-19 vaccine. Assay used: immunoSEQ multiplex PCR; TCRdb lists only in-frame clones, some missing. This sample has roughly 100,000 clones, with approximately 88% found just once. The specimen was peripheral blood, collected on day 0 of AZD1222 vaccination. These receptor sequences come from an adult in good health.

V usage is TRBV28 and J usage is TRBJ2-7; 7 bases align to TRBD2. CDR1 is MDHEN and CDR2 is SYDVKM in the germline V gene. This CDR3 region has 14 residues. The J segment lost 3 bases and the V segment lost 2 bases, leaving 4 bases of the junction unmatched. The DNA for the CDR3 is TGTGCCAGCAGTTTAGCGGGAGAGGGCTACGAGCAGTACTTC. This encodes CASSLAGEGYEQYF. Full variable domain (missing parts from reference TRBV28 and TRBJ2-7): DVKVTQSSRYLVKRTGEKVFLECVQDMDHENMFWYRQDPGLGLRLIYFSYDVKMKEKGDIPEGYSVSREKKERFSLILESASTNQTSMYLCASSLAGEGYEQYFGPGTRLTVT.

The chain uses TRBV30 and TRBJ2-6; D perhaps matches TRBD1 (5 bases). This CDR3 has 15 amino acids. Germline-derived CDR1 and CDR2 are GTSNPN and SVGIG (reference sequence). Deletions cut 0 bases from V and 2 bases from J, with 8 bases between. The CDR3 region is CAWSVGHTGANVLTF. The CDR3 DNA reads as TGTGCCTGGAGTGTGGGGCATACTGGGGCCAACGTCCTGACTTTC.

This chain joins TRBV7-9 and TRBJ1-3; D not certain. This CDR3 has 15 residues. V was trimmed by 1 base and J by 2 bases, leaving 9 bases between them. The germline CDR1 and CDR2 sequences are SEHNR and FQNEAQ (reference sequence). The DNA of the CDR3 is TGTGCCAGCAGCTTAGATCTAGGTACTGGAAACACCATATATTTT. This codes for CASSLDLGTGNTIYF.

This rearrangement joins TRBV6-2 or TRBV6-3 to TRBJ1-5; TRBD1 matches at 11 bases. The CDR3 runs to 16 residues. V lost 5 bases to trimming and J lost 6 bases; unmatched junction nucleotides: 9. Looked up from germline, CDR1 is MNHEY and CDR2 is SVGEGT. The CDR3 protein is CASSPTDRGLSQPQHF. The CDR3 nucleotides are TGTGCCAGCAGTCCCACGGACAGGGGGCTAAGTCAGCCCCAGCATTTT.

V gene TRBV7-9 combines with J gene TRBJ2-2, with TRBD2 identical over 11 bases. Germline CDR1 SEHNR, CDR2 FQNEAQ (reference sequence). V lost 5 bases, J lost 7 bases, and 9 bases stayed unmatched. This CDR3 comprises 16 residues. This chain's CDR3 is CASSTRLAGFGGELFF. For the CDR3, the DNA is TGTGCCAGCAGCACCCGACTAGCGGGATTTGGCGGGGAGCTGTTTTTT. Using reference TRBV7-9 and TRBJ2-2 for the parts outside the CDR3, the full variable domain is DTGVSQNPRHKITKRGQNVTFRCDPISEHNRLYWYRQTLGQGPEFLTYFQNEAQLEKSRLLSDRFSAERPKGSFSTLEIQRTEQGDSAMYLCASSTRLAGFGGELFFGEGSRLTVL.

The chain is built from TRBV5-4 and TRBJ1-2; 8 bases agree with TRBD1. The germline gives CDR1 SGHNT, CDR2 YYREEE (reference sequence). This CDR3 comprises 14 residues. J gave up 5 bases and V 4 bases, and 7 bases lay outside the gene matches. The DNA for the CDR3 is TGTGCCAGCAGCCAAAAGGACAGGGAGTATGGCTACACCTTC. Protein product: CASSQKDREYGYTF.

The chain combines TRBV11-2 with TRBJ1-6; no firm D call. V lost 4 bases, J lost 8 bases, and 6 bases lay in between. The germline V gene has CDR1 SGHAT and CDR2 FQNNGV. This CDR3 contains 12 residues. Written as DNA, the CDR3 is TGTGCCAGCAGCTCTAAGTATTCACCCCTCCACTTT. This codes for CASSSKYSPLHF. Full variable domain (outside the CDR3, taken from reference TRBV11-2 and TRBJ1-6): EAGVAQSPRYKIIEKRQSVAFWCNPISGHATLYWYQQILGQGPKLLIQFQNNGVVDDSQLPKDRFSAERLKGVDSTLKIQPAKLEDSAVYLCASSSKYSPLHFGNGTRLTVT.

This chain links TRBV29-1 with TRBJ1-5; D unresolved. Per germline, CDR1 SQVTM and CDR2 ANQGSEA. The CDR3 extends over 12 amino acids. Trimming took 6 bases from V and 3 from J, leaving 9 bases between them. The CDR3 DNA is TGCAGCGTGGGGTCCGTCAATCAGCCCCAGCATTTT. Translation: CSVGSVNQPQHF.

This clone has a single count. The gene calls are TRBV5-4 and TRBJ2-1; the D call may be TRBD1 or TRBD2 (5 bases each). This CDR3 region has 11 residues. Per germline, CDR1 SGHNT and CDR2 YYREEE (reference sequence). V was shortened by 4 bases and J by 11 bases, with 10 bases between the two germline ends. The CDR3 reads CASSRDLKQFF. The DNA of the CDR3 is TGTGCCAGCAGCAGGGACCTTAAGCAGTTCTTC.

This chain joins TRBV6-5 and TRBJ1-5; D unclear. Germline CDR1 reads MNHEY; CDR2 reads SVGAGI. This CDR3 is built from 15 residues. The germline V and J ends were trimmed by 0 bases and 5 bases, with 11 bases remaining between them. This CDR3 is CASSYSWEGHQPQHF. The CDR3 DNA is TGTGCCAGCAGTTACTCGTGGGAAGGGCATCAGCCCCAGCATTTT.

The chain has TRBV28 and TRBJ2-3; D unresolved. Germline V gene data show CDR1 as MDHEN and CDR2 as SYDVKM. The length of the CDR3 is 16 residues. V shed 3 bases and J shed 2 bases, with 15 bases lying between them. CDR3 nucleotides: TGTGCCAGCAGTTTTGGCCCAGACAAGACCACAGATACGCAGTATTTT. Translation: CASSFGPDKTTDTQYF.

The V and J genes are TRBV18 and TRBJ1-2; D is ambiguous. This CDR3 comprises 14 residues. Germline CDR1 is KGHSH and CDR2 is LQKENI. The V end lost 2 bases, the J end lost 2 bases, and 9 bases lay between the germline ends. The CDR3 DNA is TGTGCCAGCTCACCAGACGGTACCAACTATGGCTACACCTTC. This gives the protein CASSPDGTNYGYTF.

The CDR3 sequence: CASSPTGAYEQYF. As DNA, the CDR3 is TGTGCCAGCAGTCCTACAGGGGCCTACGAGCAGTACTTC. The chain links TRBV27 to TRBJ2-7; 7 nucleotides line up with TRBD1. V gave up 5 bases and J gave up 2 bases; unmatched junction bases: 3. CDR1 and CDR2 (germline): MNHEY, SMNVEV (reference sequence). CDR3 length equals 13 residues.

DNA of the CDR3: TGTGCCAGTAGTATGGGGGGGACAGCCTACGAGCAGTACTTC. It translates to CASSMGGTAYEQYF. The rearrangement joins TRBV19 to TRBJ2-7; D might be TRBD1 or TRBD2, each matching 7 bases. The length of the CDR3 is 14 residues. Trimming took 3 bases from V and 2 from J, leaving 11 bases between them. Germline lookup yields CDR1 LNHDA and CDR2 SQIVND (reference sequence). The entire variable domain, with the rest obtained from reference TRBV19 and TRBJ2-7, is as follows: DGGITQSPKYLFRKEGQNVTLSCEQNLNHDAMYWYRQDPGQGLRLIYYSQIVNDFQKGDIAEGYSVSREKKESFPLTVTSAQKNPTAFYLCASSMGGTAYEQYFGPGTRLTVT.

The V and J genes are TRBV7-8 and TRBJ2-7, with TRBD2 identical over 11 bases. This CDR3 comprises 14 residues. Germline trimming cut 3 bases from V and 4 bases from J; bases unmatched to any gene: 2. Germline V gives CDR1 SGHVS, CDR2 FQNEAQ. This CDR3 is CASSFSGGEYEQYF. Here the CDR3 DNA reads TGTGCCAGCAGCTTTAGCGGGGGGGAGTACGAGCAGTACTTC.

The gene calls are TRBV7-2 and TRBJ2-1; TRBD1 might be the D (5 bases). V dropped 3 bases and J dropped 4 bases, with 7 bases sitting between them. There are 13 residues in the CDR3. From germline, CDR1 is SGHTA and CDR2 FQGNSA. DNA of the CDR3: TGTGCCAGCAGCTTGACAGAGTACAATGAGCAGTTCTTC. It codes for CASSLTEYNEQFF.

CDR3 region: CASSLERDEAFF. In DNA form, the CDR3 reads TGTGCCAGCAGCTTAGAAAGGGATGAAGCTTTCTTT. The rearrangement joins TRBV7-9 to TRBJ1-1, with D hard to call. The V and J ends lost 1 base and 7 bases respectively, with 7 bases between them. CDR1 and CDR2 from the germline V gene are SEHNR and FQNEAQ (reference sequence). The CDR3 consists of 12 residues.

The V and J genes are TRBV30 and TRBJ2-2; D may be TRBD2 (5 bases). Germline lookup yields CDR1 GTSNPN and CDR2 SVGIG (reference sequence). The CDR3 has 13 residues. Trimming left V 2 bases short and J 7 bases short, with 11 bases between. The CDR3 DNA is TGTGCCTGGAGTAACGGGGTGATCGGGGAGCTGTTTTTT. This translates into CAWSNGVIGELFF.

The genes are TRBV4-3 and TRBJ2-7, with 10 bases aligning to TRBD1. V trimming: 4 bases; J trimming: 2 bases; junction bases outside the gene matches: 5. Germline values: CDR1 LGHNA, CDR2 YSLEER. The CDR3 runs to 15 residues. CDR3 nucleotide sequence: TGCGCCAGCAGCCGCGACAGGGGGCTCACCTACGAGCAGTACTTC. Its translation: CASSRDRGLTYEQYF.

This chain connects TRBV13 to TRBJ2-7; possibly TRBD2 for D (6 bases). V was cut by 6 bases and J by 4 bases, with 19 bases left in between. Germline values: CDR1 PRHDT, CDR2 FYEKMQ (reference sequence). The CDR3 runs to 15 residues. The CDR3 loop reads CASRTLMLARYEQYF. As DNA, the CDR3 is TGTGCCAGCAGGACTCTCATGCTAGCGCGTTACGAGCAGTACTTC. Combining the CDR3 with reference TRBV13 and TRBJ2-7 gives the whole variable domain AAGVIQSPRHLIKEKRETATLKCYPIPRHDTVYWYQQGPGQDPQFLISFYEKMQSDKGSIPDRFSAQQFSDYHSELNMSSLELGDSALYFCASRTLMLARYEQYFGPGTRLTVT.

The chain employs TRBV21-1 and TRBJ2-7; TRBD2 is the table's D call and was not checked against the DNA. TRBV21-1 has pseudogene status. This CDR3 is 14 amino acids long. In DNA, the CDR3 is TGTGCCAGCAGCAAAAAGCTAGCATCCTACGAGCAGTACTTC. Its translation is CASSKKLASYEQYF.

V is TRBV27 and J is TRBJ2-7; D unresolved. The CDR3 runs to 14 residues. Deletions cut 3 bases from V and 2 bases from J, with 11 bases between. CDR1 is MNHEY, CDR2 SMNVEV, per germline (reference sequence). The CDR3 spells CASSFISFPYEQYF. CDR3 sequence (DNA): TGTGCCAGCAGTTTCATATCCTTTCCCTACGAGCAGTACTTC.